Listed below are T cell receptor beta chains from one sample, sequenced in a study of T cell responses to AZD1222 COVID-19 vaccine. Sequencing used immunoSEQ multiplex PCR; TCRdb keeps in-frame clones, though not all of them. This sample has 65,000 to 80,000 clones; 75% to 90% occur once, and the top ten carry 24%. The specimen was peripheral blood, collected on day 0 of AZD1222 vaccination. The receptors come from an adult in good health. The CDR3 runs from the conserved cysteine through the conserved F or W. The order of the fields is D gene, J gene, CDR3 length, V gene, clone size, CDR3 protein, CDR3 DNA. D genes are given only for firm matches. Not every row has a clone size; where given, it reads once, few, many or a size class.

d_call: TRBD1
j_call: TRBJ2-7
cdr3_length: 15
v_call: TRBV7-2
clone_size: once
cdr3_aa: CASSSAGTGAYEQYF
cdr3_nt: TGTGCCAGCAGCTCAGCCGGGACAGGGGCGTACGAGCAGTACTTC

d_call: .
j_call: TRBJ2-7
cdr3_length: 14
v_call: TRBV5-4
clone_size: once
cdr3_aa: CASSLDQGAYEQYF
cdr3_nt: TGTGCCAGCAGCTTGGATCAGGGTGCCTACGAGCAGTACTTC

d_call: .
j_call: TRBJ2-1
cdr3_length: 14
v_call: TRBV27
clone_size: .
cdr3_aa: CASSSSGMWNEQFF
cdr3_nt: .

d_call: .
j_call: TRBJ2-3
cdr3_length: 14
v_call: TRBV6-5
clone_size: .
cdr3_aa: CASSPRGGTDTQYF
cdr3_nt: TGTGCCAGCAGTCCAAGGGGGGGGACAGATACGCAGTATTTT

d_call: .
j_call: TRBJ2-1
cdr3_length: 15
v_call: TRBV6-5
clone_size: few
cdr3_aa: CASSTRAGSYNEQFF
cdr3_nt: TGTGCCAGCAGCACCCGGGCGGGGTCCTACAATGAGCAGTTCTTC

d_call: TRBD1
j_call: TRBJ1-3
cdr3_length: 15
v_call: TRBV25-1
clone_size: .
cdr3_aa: CASSENRGLGNTIYF
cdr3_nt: TGTGCCAGCAGTGAAAACAGGGGGCTAGGAAACACCATATATTTT

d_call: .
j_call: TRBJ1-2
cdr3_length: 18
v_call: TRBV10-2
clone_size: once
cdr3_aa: CASSEPQGLGGPFYGYTF
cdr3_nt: TGCGCCAGCAGTGAGCCCCAAGGGTTGGGAGGACCGTTTTATGGCTACACCTTC

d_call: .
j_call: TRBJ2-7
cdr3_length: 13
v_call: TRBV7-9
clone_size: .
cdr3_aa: CASARTELYEQYF
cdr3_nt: TGTGCCAGCGCCCGGACAGAACTCTACGAGCAGTACTTC

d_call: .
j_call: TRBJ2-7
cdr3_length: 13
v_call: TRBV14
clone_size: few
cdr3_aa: CASSPLLEVGQYF
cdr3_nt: TGTGCCAGCAGCCCCCTTCTCGAGGTGGGGCAGTACTTC

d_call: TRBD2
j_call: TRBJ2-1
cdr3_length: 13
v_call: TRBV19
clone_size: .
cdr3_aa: CATGLAGGYEQFF
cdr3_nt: TGTGCCACCGGACTAGCGGGGGGGTATGAGCAGTTCTTC